The rows below give T cell receptor beta chains drawn from one sample of a study of neoadjuvant nivolumab and ipilimumab in lung cancer. Clones were sequenced by immunoSEQ multiplex PCR, and TCRdb holds only the in-frame ones, with some missing. The sample has approximately 7,000 clones, approximately 80% seen once; the top ten hold around 5%. The input for sequencing was tumor tissue, taken after neoadjuvant nivolumab, alone or with ipilimumab, at or shortly before surgery. The source of these receptors is an adult with non-small cell lung cancer. CDR3s include the opening cysteine and the closing phenylalanine or tryptophan. A D gene is named only where the DNA matches it firmly. Expanded clones get a size class; other rows say once, few or many, or leave the size out.

d_call j_call clone_size v_call cdr3_aa cdr3_nt
TRBD2 TRBJ2-1 NA TRBV7-9 CASSSQRGGRNEQFF TGTGCCAGCAGCTCCCAGCGGGGGGGCCGAAATGAGCAGTTCTTC
TRBD1 TRBJ1-6 NA TRBV5-1 CASSTNRDRNSPLHF TGCGCCAGCAGCACGAACCGGGACAGAAATTCACCCCTCCACTTT
TRBD1 TRBJ1-1 NA TRBV2 CASSLGQGNTEAFF TGTGCCAGCAGTTTGGGACAGGGGAACACTGAAGCTTTCTTT
TRBD2 TRBJ2-1 NA TRBV18 CASSLSGGPGNEQFF TGTGCCAGCTCACTTAGCGGGGGCCCCGGTAATGAGCAGTTCTTC
TRBD1 TRBJ1-1 few TRBV28 CASSSGQDRTEAFF TGTGCCAGCAGTTCCGGACAGGATAGGACTGAAGCTTTCTTT
TRBD1 TRBJ1-1 NA TRBV6-1 CASSDPLDRVNTEAFF TGTGCCAGCAGTGATCCGCTTGACAGGGTGAACACTGAAGCTTTCTTT
TRBD1 TRBJ1-4 NA TRBV28 CASSLGGQGGLRLFF TGTGCCAGCAGTTTAGGGGGACAGGGAGGGTTAAGACTGTTTTTT
NA TRBJ2-6 NA TRBV9 CASLGGANVLTF TGTGCCAGCCTCGGTGGGGCCAACGTCCTGACTTTC
NA TRBJ2-7 few TRBV27 CASSLSMAGASWEQYF TGTGCCAGCAGTTTATCGATGGCAGGGGCTAGTTGGGAGCAGTACTTC
NA TRBJ2-3 few TRBV14 CASSHTDTQYF TGTGCCAGCAGCCACACAGATACGCAGTATTTT
NA TRBJ1-1 NA TRBV7-9 CASSFVGTEAFF TGTGCCAGCAGCTTTGTAGGCACTGAAGCTTTCTTT
NA TRBJ1-2 NA TRBV19 CASTTGNYGYTF TGTGCCAGCACGACAGGCAACTATGGCTACACCTTC
TRBD1 TRBJ1-2 NA TRBV27 CASSAGTGFYGYTF TGTGCCAGCAGCGCCGGGACAGGGTTTTATGGCTACACCTTC
NA TRBJ1-1 few TRBV28 CASSFSQGTFF TGTGCCAGCAGTTTCAGTCAGGGAACTTTCTTT
NA TRBJ1-3 NA TRBV28 CASSPNWGTGNTIYF TGTGCCAGCAGTCCAAATTGGGGCACGGGAAACACCATATATTTT
TRBD1 TRBJ1-2 NA TRBV2 CASSYGTGDGYTF TGTGCCAGCAGCTACGGGACAGGGGATGGCTACACCTTC